The clone carrying this TCR beta chain was seen at least ten times. What it binds is unknown. The length of the CDR3 is 13 residues. The ends were cut back, 1 base at V and 4 bases at J, with 8 bases in the middle. Then a second PCR, running about 6 to 11 cycles, was carried out with a sample-barcoded 5' primer and a J-beta primer mix. Each TCR beta cDNA got a 12-nucleotide random molecular identifier. TCRdb fed the 5' RACE reads into MiXCR, producing one record per CDR3 protein. The sample consists of roughly 650,000 distinct CDR3 sequences, about 30% of them appearing once. The data are from a study of blood T cells in healthy people across ages. Study observations and caveats: Per million T cells, TCR beta diversity dropped about linearly as age rose.

This sequence joins TRBV12-3 or TRBV12-4 and TRBJ2-7, with a weak D call TRBD1 (6 bases). The sequenced sample was blood. This clonotype originated in an elderly woman in good health. As DNA, the CDR3 is TGTGCCAGCAGTTTAGAGGGACAATACGAGCAGTACTTC. It encodes CASSLEGQYEQYF.